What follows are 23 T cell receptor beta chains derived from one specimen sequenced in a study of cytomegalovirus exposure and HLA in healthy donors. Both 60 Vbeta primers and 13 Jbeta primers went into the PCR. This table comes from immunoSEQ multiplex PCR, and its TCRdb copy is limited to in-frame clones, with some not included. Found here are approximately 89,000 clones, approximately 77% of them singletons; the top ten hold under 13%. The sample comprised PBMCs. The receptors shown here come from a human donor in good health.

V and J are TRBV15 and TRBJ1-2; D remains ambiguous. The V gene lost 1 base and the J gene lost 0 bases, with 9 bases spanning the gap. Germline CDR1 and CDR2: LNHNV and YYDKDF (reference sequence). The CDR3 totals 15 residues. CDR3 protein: CATSRGGDPNYGYTF. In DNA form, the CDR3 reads TGTGCCACCAGCAGAGGGGGAGATCCTAACTATGGCTACACCTTC.

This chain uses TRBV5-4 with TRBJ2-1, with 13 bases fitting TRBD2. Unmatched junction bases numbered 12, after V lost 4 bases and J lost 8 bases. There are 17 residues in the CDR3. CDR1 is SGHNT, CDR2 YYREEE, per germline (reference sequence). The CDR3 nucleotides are TGTGCCAGCAGCCTGAAACGACTAGCGGGAGGACTGGATGAGCAGTTCTTC. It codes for CASSLKRLAGGLDEQFF.

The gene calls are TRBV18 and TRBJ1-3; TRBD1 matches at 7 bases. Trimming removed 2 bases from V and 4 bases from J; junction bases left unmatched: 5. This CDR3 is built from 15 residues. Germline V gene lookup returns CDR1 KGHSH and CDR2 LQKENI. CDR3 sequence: CASSPVAGGGNTIYF. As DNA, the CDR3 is TGTGCCAGCTCACCAGTCGCAGGGGGAGGAAACACCATATATTTT.

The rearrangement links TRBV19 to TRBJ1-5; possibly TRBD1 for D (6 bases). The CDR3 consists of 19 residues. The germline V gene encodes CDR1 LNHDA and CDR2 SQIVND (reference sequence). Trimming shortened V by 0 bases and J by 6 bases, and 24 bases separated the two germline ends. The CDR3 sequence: CASSIDRTLPGHHTQPQHF. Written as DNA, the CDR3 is TGTGCCAGTAGTATAGATAGGACCCTTCCGGGACACCATACTCAGCCCCAGCATTTT.

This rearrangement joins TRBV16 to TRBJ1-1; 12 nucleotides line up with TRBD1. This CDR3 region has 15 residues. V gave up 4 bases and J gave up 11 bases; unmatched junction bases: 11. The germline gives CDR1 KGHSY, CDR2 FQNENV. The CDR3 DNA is TGTGCCAGCAGCCGTGAAGGGACAGGGGGCTTGGGGGCTTTCTTT. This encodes CASSREGTGGLGAFF.

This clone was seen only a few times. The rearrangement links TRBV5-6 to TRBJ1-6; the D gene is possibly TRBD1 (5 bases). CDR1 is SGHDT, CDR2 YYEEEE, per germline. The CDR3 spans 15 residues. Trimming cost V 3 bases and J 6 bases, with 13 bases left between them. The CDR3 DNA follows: TGTGCCAGCAGCTCATACAAGGGGATTAATTCACCCCTCCACTTT. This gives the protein CASSSYKGINSPLHF.

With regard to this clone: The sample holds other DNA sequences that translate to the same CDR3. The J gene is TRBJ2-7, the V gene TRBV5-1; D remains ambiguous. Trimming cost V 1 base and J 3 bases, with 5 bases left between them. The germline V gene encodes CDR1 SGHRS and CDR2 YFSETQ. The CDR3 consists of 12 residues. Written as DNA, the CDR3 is TGCGCCAGCAGCTTGACAGACTACGAGCAGTACTTC. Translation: CASSLTDYEQYF.

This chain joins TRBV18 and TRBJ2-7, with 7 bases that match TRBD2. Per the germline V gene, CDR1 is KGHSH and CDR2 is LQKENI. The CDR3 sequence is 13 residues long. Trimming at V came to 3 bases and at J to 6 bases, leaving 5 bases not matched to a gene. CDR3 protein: CASSPPASGEQYF. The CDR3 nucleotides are TGTGCCAGCTCACCGCCGGCTAGCGGCGAGCAGTACTTC.

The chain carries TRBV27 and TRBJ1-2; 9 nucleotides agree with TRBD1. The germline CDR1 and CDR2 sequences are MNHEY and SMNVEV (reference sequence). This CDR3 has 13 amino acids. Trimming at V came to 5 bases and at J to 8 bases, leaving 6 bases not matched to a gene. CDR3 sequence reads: CASSLTGGGGYTF. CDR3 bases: TGTGCCAGCAGTCTGACAGGGGGGGGCGGCTACACCTTC.

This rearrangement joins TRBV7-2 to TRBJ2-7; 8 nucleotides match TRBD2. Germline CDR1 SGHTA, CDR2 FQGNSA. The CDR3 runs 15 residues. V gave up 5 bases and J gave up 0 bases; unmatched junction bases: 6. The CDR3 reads CASSPGGVSSYEQYF. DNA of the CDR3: TGTGCCAGCAGCCCGGGGGGGGTGTCCTCCTACGAGCAGTACTTC.

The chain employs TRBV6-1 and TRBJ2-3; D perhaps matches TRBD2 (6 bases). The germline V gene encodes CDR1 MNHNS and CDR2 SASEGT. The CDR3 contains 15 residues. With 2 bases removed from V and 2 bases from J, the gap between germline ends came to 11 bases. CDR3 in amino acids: CASSESRGYTDTQYF. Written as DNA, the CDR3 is TGTGCCAGCAGTGAAAGTCGGGGGTACACAGATACGCAGTATTTT.

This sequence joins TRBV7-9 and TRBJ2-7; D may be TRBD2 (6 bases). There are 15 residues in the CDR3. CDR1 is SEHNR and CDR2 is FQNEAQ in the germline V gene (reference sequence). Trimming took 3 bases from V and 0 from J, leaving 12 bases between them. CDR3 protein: CASSLEGQSSYEQYF. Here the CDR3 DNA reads TGTGCCAGCAGCTTGGAGGGGCAGAGCTCCTACGAGCAGTACTTC.

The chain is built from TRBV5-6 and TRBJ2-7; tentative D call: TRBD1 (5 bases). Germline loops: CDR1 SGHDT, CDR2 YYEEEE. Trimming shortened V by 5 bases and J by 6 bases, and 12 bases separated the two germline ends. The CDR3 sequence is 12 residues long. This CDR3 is CASSLTRGEQYF. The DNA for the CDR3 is TGTGCCAGCAGTTTGACAAGGGGCGAGCAGTACTTC.

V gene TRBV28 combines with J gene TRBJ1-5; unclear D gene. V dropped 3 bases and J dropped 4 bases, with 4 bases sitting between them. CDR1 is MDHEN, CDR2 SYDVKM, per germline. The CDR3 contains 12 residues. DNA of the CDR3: TGTGCCAGCAGTTTTCTGAATCAGCCCCAGCATTTT. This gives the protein CASSFLNQPQHF.

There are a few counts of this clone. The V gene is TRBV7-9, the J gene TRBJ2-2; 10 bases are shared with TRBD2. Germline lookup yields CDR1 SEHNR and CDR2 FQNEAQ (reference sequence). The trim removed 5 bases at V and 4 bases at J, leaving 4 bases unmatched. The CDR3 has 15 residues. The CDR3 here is CASSVSGRATGELFF. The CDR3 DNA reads TGTGCCAGCAGCGTAAGCGGGAGGGCCACCGGGGAGCTGTTTTTT. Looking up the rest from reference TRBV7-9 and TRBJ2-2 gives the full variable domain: DTGVSQNPRHKITKRGQNVTFRCDPISEHNRLYWYRQTLGQGPEFLTYFQNEAQLEKSRLLSDRFSAERPKGSFSTLEIQRTEQGDSAMYLCASSVSGRATGELFFGEGSRLTVL.

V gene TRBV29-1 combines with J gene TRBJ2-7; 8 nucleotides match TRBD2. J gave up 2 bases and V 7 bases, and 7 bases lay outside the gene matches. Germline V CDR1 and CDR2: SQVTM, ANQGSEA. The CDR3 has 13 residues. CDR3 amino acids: CSAAPGGTYEQYF. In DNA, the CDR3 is TGCAGCGCCGCCCCGGGAGGGACCTACGAGCAGTACTTC.

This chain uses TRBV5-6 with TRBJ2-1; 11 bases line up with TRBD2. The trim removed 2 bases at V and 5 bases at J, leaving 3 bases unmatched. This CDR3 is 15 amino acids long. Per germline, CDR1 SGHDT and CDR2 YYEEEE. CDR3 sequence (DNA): TGTGCCAGCAGCTTTGGGACTAGCGGCCACAATGAGCAGTTCTTC. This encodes CASSFGTSGHNEQFF.

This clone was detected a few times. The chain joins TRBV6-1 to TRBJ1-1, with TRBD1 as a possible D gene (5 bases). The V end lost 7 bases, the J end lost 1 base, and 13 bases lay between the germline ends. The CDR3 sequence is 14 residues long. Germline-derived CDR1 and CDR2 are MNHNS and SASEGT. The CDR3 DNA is TGTGCCAGCACTCCGACAGTTACGAACACTGAAGCTTTCTTT. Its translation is CASTPTVTNTEAFF.

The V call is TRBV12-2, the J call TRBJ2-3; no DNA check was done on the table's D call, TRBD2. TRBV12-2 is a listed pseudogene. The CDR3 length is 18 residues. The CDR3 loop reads CASRLEVRAGPSTDTQYF. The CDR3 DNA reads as TGTGCAAGTCGCTTAGAGGTAAGGGCGGGGCCCAGCACAGATACGCAGTATTTT.

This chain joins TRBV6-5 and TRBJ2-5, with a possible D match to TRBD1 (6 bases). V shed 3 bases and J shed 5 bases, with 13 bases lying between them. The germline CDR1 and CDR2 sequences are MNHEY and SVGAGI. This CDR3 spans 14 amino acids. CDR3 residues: CASSYVGGGETQYF. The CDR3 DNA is TGTGCCAGCAGTTATGTTGGGGGCGGGGAGACCCAGTACTTC.

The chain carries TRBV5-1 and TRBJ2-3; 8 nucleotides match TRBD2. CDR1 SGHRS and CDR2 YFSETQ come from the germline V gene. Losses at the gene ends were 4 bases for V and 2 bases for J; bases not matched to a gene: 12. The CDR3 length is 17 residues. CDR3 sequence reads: CASSISGRGGVTDTQYF. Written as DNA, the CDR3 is TGCGCCAGCAGCATCTCCGGGAGGGGGGGAGTCACAGATACGCAGTATTTT.

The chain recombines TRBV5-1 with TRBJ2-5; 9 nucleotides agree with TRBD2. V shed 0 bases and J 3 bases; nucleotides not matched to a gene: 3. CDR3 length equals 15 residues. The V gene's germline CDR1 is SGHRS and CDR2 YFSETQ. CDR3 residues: CASSLGVAGEETQYF. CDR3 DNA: TGCGCCAGCAGCTTGGGGGTAGCGGGAGAAGAGACCCAGTACTTC. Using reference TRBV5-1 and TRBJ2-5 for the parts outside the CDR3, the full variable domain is KAGVTQTPRYLIKTRGQQVTLSCSPISGHRSVSWYQQTPGQGLQFLFEYFSETQRNKGNFPGRFSGRQFSNSRSEMNVSTLELGDSALYLCASSLGVAGEETQYFGPGTRLLVL.

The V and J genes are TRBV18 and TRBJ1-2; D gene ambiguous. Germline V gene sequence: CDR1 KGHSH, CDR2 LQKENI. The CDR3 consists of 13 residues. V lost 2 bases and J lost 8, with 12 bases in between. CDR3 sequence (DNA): TGTGCCAGCTCACCAGGGTTCCGGGAGGGCTACACCTTC. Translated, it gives CASSPGFREGYTF. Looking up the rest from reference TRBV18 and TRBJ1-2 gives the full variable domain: NAGVMQNPRHLVRRRGQEARLRCSPMKGHSHVYWYRQLPEEGLKFMVYLQKENIIDESGMPKERFSAEFPKEGPSILRIQQVVRGDSAAYFCASSPGFREGYTFGSGTRLTVV.